These 11 T cell receptor beta chains share one sample of origin, sequenced in a study of cytomegalovirus exposure and HLA in healthy donors. In the PCR, 60 Vbeta and 13 Jbeta primers were used. Libraries were prepared by immunoSEQ multiplex PCR; TCRdb keeps only in-frame clonotypes and omits some of them. The table shows about 160,000 clones, with 75% to 85% occurring only once. The source material was PBMCs. The receptors shown here come from a man between 25 and 39 years old in good health and CMV-seronegative.

The chain is built from TRBV15 and TRBJ2-3, with a weak D call TRBD2 (5 bases). This CDR3 is built from 15 residues. Germline-derived CDR1 and CDR2 are LNHNV and YYDKDF (reference sequence). V gave up 9 bases and J gave up 4 bases, with 20 bases separating them. The CDR3 region has the DNA TGTGCCACAGTCCCCTGGGAGAAAACGGCAGATACGCAGTATTTT. Residues: CATVPWEKTADTQYF.

In nucleotides, the CDR3 is TGCAGCGTTGGCGGCCCCTCTGGAAACACCATATATTTT. Translated: CSVGGPSGNTIYF. V is TRBV29-1 and J is TRBJ1-3; D not resolved. V was clipped by 4 bases and J by 0 bases, with 7 bases between them. The CDR3 consists of 13 residues. Germline V gene sequence: CDR1 SQVTM, CDR2 ANQGSEA.

The chain's CDR3 is CATSPVQANDEKLFF. In nucleotides, the CDR3 is TGTGCCACCAGCCCGGTACAGGCGAACGATGAAAAACTGTTTTTT. The chain recombines TRBV15 with TRBJ1-4, with D possibly TRBD1 on 5 matching bases. CDR1 is LNHNV, CDR2 YYDKDF, per germline (reference sequence). This CDR3 comprises 15 residues. V was pared by 5 bases and J by 6 bases, with 16 bases between.

J is TRBJ1-1 and V is TRBV28; D is undetermined. CDR3 length: 10 residues. Trimming shortened V by 3 bases and J by 7 bases, and 3 bases separated the two germline ends. Germline CDR1 and CDR2: MDHEN and SYDVKM. The CDR3 protein is CASSFREAFF. The CDR3 DNA follows: TGTGCCAGCAGTTTTCGTGAAGCTTTCTTT.

The V and J genes are TRBV5-5 and TRBJ2-2, with D possibly matching TRBD1 (5 bases). The CDR3 spans 15 residues. Trimming stripped 5 bases from V and 5 bases from J, with 16 bases between. Germline CDR1 is SGHKS and CDR2 is YYEKEE (reference sequence). CDR3 nucleotide sequence: TGTGCCAGCAGGTTAGGACCAGGGCGAACCGGGGAGCTGTTTTTT. It encodes CASRLGPGRTGELFF. The full variable domain, with the rest looked up from reference TRBV5-5 and TRBJ2-2, is DAGVTQSPTHLIKTRGQQVTLRCSPISGHKSVSWYQQVLGQGPQFIFQYYEKEERGRGNFPDRFSARQFPNYSSELNVNALLLGDSALYLCASRLGPGRTGELFFGEGSRLTVL.

This clone appeared a few times. The chain combines TRBV19 with TRBJ1-6; D is unresolved. Germline-derived CDR1 and CDR2 are LNHDA and SQIVND (reference sequence). V lost 0 bases and J 0 bases, leaving 3 bases between the germline ends. The CDR3 is 15 amino acids. The DNA for the CDR3 is TGTGCCAGTAGTATAGATAACTCCTATAATTCACCCCTCCACTTT. Protein: CASSIDNSYNSPLHF.

The gene calls are TRBV29-1 and TRBJ2-4, with TRBD2 matching 13 bases. The CDR3 has 14 amino acids. V trimming: 4 bases; J trimming: 8 bases; junction bases outside the gene matches: 5. Germline V gives CDR1 SQVTM, CDR2 ANQGSEA. This chain's CDR3 is CSVGTSGSRDIQYF. The CDR3 DNA reads as TGCAGCGTTGGGACTAGCGGGAGTCGTGACATTCAGTACTTC.

This clone was recorded once. The J gene is TRBJ1-2, the V gene TRBV27, with 7 nucleotides matching TRBD1. The CDR3 consists of 14 residues. The V gene end was trimmed by 6 bases and the J gene end by 5 bases; junction bases not matched to a gene: 9. Germline V gene sequence: CDR1 MNHEY, CDR2 SMNVEV (reference sequence). Here the CDR3 DNA reads TGTGCCAGCAGAAGAACAGGGGAACTATATGGCTACACCTTC. Translation: CASRRTGELYGYTF.

The V call is TRBV13, the J call TRBJ2-1; tentatively, D is TRBD2 (5 bases). CDR3 length: 13 amino acids. Per germline, CDR1 PRHDT and CDR2 FYEKMQ (reference sequence). V lost 5 bases and J lost 3, with 8 bases in between. The CDR3 here is CASSPGIYNEQFF. The CDR3 DNA reads as TGTGCCAGCAGCCCCGGGATCTACAATGAGCAGTTCTTC. Filled out from reference TRBV13 and TRBJ2-1, the complete variable domain reads AAGVIQSPRHLIKEKRETATLKCYPIPRHDTVYWYQQGPGQDPQFLISFYEKMQSDKGSIPDRFSAQQFSDYHSELNMSSLELGDSALYFCASSPGIYNEQFFGPGTRLTVL.

This sequence joins TRBV5-1 and TRBJ2-7; TRBD2 might be the D (6 bases). The CDR3 spans 12 residues. Per the germline V gene, CDR1 is SGHRS and CDR2 is YFSETQ. V lost 2 bases, J lost 6 bases, and 9 bases lay in between. For the CDR3, the DNA is TGCGCCAGCAGCTTTGGAGGGACCGAGCAGTACTTC. Its protein product is CASSFGGTEQYF.

The chain combines TRBV5-4 with TRBJ1-6; D call uncertain. CDR1 and CDR2 (germline): SGHNT, YYREEE (reference sequence). V was clipped by 1 base and J by 0 bases, with 8 bases between them. The CDR3 is 16 residues long. CDR3 residues: CASSLTGSSYNSPLHF. For the CDR3, the DNA is TGTGCCAGCAGCTTGACTGGTAGCTCCTATAATTCACCCCTCCACTTT.